This T cell receptor beta chain was sequenced in a study of cytomegalovirus exposure and HLA in healthy donors. Amplification used 60 Vbeta primers and 13 Jbeta primers. In the study's own analysis: The authors later counted roughly 87 million unique TCR beta chains, some 9.9 million of them shared. Sequencing was performed with immunoSEQ multiplex PCR; in TCRdb, only in-frame clones are kept and a portion is missing. D and trimming come from the DNA, and the V and J calls and clone size come from that table. The table shows approximately 100,000 clones, with around 83% occurring only once. As for this clone: Its target is not known.

With V trimmed by 6 bases and J by 0 bases, 5 bases remained unmatched. The CDR3 has 16 amino acids. Germline V gene sequence: CDR1 SNHLY, CDR2 FYNNEI. General study points: Analysis performed later found more than 15,000 TCR beta sequences associated with HLA alleles at 0.05 false discovery rate. Among immune exposure information, only CMV serostatus was available. It was 164 TCR beta chains that were listed as cytomegalovirus-associated.

This TCR derives from a man aged 25 to 45 in good health and CMV-seronegative. The sample taken for sequencing was PBMCs. The V and J genes are TRBV2 and TRBJ1-5; 10 bases are a match to TRBD1. The CDR3 protein is CASRNRDRGSNQPQHF. CDR3 nucleotide sequence: TGTGCCAGCAGGAACCGGGACAGGGGTAGCAATCAGCCCCAGCATTTT.